The clone carrying this T cell receptor (beta chain) was counted only a few times. Time point meaning: persistent/refractory GD, antithyroid drugs over 5 years with positive TRAb. Extracted RNA from PBMCs served as the source of the TCR library. CDR1 is LNHDA, CDR2 SQIVND, per germline (reference sequence). The CDR3 contains 13 residues. V was shortened by 5 bases and J by 5 bases, with 10 bases between the two germline ends. These data come from a study of regulatory T cells in long-lasting Graves disease. Background on the study: Patients with persistent Graves' disease had over 5 years of antithyroid drugs and persistent TSH receptor antibodies.

Building the TCR beta libraries relied on iRepertoire HTBI primers, and CDR3 regions underwent Arm-PCR. TCRdb re-analysed the multiplex PCR reads in MiXCR, keeping a single row per CDR3 protein. The table lists roughly 450,000 distinct CDR3 sequences, under 25% of them singletons. This chain joins TRBV19 and TRBJ1-5, with D possibly being TRBD1 (6 bases). This receptor was identified in a female donor with Graves disease. Sequenced material: peripheral blood mononuclear cells (PBMCs), taken when the disease was refractory, from a patient treated with antithyroid drugs. As DNA, the CDR3 is TGTGCCAGTAGTCGGGACACACATCAGCCCCAGCATTTT. This gives the protein CASSRDTHQPQHF.